This TCR beta chain was retrieved from a study of blood T cell repertoires in COVID-19 (dated by TCRdb to the early 2020s). For the study in its entirety: Samples covering the acute and convalescent phases of COVID-19 were provided by collaborators in the United States, Italy and Spain. The material from the prospective study consisted of cDNA or gDNA derived from T cells, B-cell-depleted T cells, or PBMCs. The dataset comprised deeply sampled blood TCRbeta repertoires from subjects exposed to, actively infected with, or recovered from COVID-19. The repertoires were released in a freely available public database intended as a resource for research on the immune response to SARS-CoV-2. Samples came from the ongoing ImmuneRACE study (first 160 participants) plus 1,254 subjects from 6 global collaborators. A de-identified subject ID, COVID-19 status, age in years and sex were almost always included in the sample metadata. Where available, HLA class I and class II types were taken from metadata supplied by the sample provider and were not determined by assay-based typing.

Whole blood was collected in K2EDTA tubes by collaborating institutions according to the institutions' own protocols. For TCRbeta analysis, collaborators shipped samples as frozen whole blood, isolated PBMCs, or DNA extracted from either of those sample types. The investigation overall reported the following: How much clinical and demographic metadata was included differed by source and by participant, and the metadata was provided uncurated.

The germline ends are 14 bases apart after V is trimmed by 5 bases and J by 6 bases. The CDR3, cysteine through phenylalanine, is 13 amino acids long. Here the CDR3 DNA is all that survives: 39 bases in frame from base 1. TCRbeta CDR3 regions were amplified from genomic DNA by means of the immunoSEQ Assay, a bias-controlled multiplex PCR. The authors' pipeline ran thus. Nucleated cell counts per sample were estimated from amplification of reference gene primers within the assay. To quantify the absolute abundance of each unique TCRbeta CDR3 rearrangement, sequence reads were collapsed and filtered. For each sample, productive Simpson clonality was calculated as the square root of Simpson's diversity index over productive rearrangements. The immuneACCESS repertoire file appears here via TCRdb, limited to in-frame rearrangements. These files lack a portion of the clones; in checked studies, under half of the deficit traces to unresolved V genes, and the cause of the others is not known. For V, J and clone size, that table is used; D and trimming come from the DNA. The sample data list about 37,000 clones, and nearly 90% of these were observed just once. 12% of the sample lies in the top ten.

About this clone itself: Its antigen is currently not known. Base qualities are not at hand, and no much larger clone is one base apart.

The chain is assembled from TRBV12-3 or TRBV12-4 and TRBJ2-7, and TRBD2 may be the D gene, going by 6 matching bases. This receptor was taken from a man between 60 and 75 years old with active COVID-19. Sequenced: peripheral blood. The sequenced DNA: TGTGCCAGCAGTGACAGCGGGCCCATCGAGCAGTACTTC. Its protein is CASSDSGPIEQYF.